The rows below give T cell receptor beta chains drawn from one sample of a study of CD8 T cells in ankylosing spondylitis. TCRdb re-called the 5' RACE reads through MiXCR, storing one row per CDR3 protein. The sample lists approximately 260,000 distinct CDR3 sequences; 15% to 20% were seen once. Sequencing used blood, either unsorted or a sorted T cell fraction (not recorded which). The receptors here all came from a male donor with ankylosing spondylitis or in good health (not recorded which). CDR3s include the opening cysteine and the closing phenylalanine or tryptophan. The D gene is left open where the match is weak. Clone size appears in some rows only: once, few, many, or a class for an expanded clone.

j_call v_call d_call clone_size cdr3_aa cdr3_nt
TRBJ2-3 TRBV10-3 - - CAIRSGDGGTDTQYF TGTGCCATCAGATCAGGGGACGGGGGCACAGATACGCAGTATTTT
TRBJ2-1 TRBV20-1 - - CSARDVQGSTYNEQFF TGCAGTGCTAGAGATGTCCAGGGCAGCACCTACAATGAGCAGTTCTTC
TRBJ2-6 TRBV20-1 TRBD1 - CSARTGEPGSGANVLTF TGCAGTGCTCGGACAGGGGAACCCGGCTCTGGGGCCAACGTCCTGACTTTC
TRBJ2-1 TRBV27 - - CASSQADPTYNEQFF TGTGCCAGCAGTCAAGCGGACCCTACCTACAATGAGCAGTTCTTC
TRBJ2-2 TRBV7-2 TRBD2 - CASSFLAENTGELFF TGTGCCAGCAGCTTTCTAGCGGAGAACACCGGGGAGCTGTTTTTT
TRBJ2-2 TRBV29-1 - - CSVAGTNGEPFF TGCAGCGTTGCTGGGACGAACGGGGAGCCGTTTTTT
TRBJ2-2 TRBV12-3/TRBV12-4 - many CARPTGTGELFF TGTGCCAGACCGACGGGCACCGGGGAGCTGTTTTTT
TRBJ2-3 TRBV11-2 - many CASSLGSGSADTQYF TGTGCCAGCAGCTTAGGATCCGGGAGTGCAGATACGCAGTATTTT
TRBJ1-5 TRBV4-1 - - CASSSKVDPSDQPQHF TGCGCCAGCAGCTCCAAAGTCGACCCTAGCGATCAGCCCCAGCATTTT
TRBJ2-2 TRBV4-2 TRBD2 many CASSQGTSGSYTGELFF TGTGCCAGCAGCCAAGGGACTAGCGGGTCGTACACCGGGGAGCTGTTTTTT
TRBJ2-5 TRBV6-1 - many CASKTIGVWETQYF TGTGCCAGCAAAACCATCGGGGTTTGGGAGACCCAGTACTTC
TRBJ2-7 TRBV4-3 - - CASSPQAGVMNEQYF TGCGCCAGCAGCCCCCAGGCAGGGGTAATGAACGAGCAGTACTTC
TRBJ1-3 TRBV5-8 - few CASSLVLQKNTIYF TGTGCCAGCAGCTTGGTCTTACAAAAAAACACCATATATTTT
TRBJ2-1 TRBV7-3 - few CASSLSTGTLSYNEQFF TGTGCCAGCAGCTTATCTACCGGGACTCTCTCCTACAATGAGCAGTTCTTC
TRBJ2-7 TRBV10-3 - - CAISEFGVASGSWEQYF TGTGCCATCAGTGAGTTTGGGGTCGCGAGCGGGTCGTGGGAGCAGTACTTC
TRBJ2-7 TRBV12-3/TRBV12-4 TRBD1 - CASTDRDYEQYF TGTGCCAGCACGGACAGGGACTACGAGCAGTACTTC
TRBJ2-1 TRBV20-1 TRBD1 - CSGRGPSSYNEQFF TGCAGTGGAAGGGGGCCGAGCTCCTACAATGAGCAGTTCTTC
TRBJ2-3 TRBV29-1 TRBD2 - CSVELASGTWTNTQYF TGCAGCGTTGAATTGGCTAGCGGGACTTGGACAAATACGCAGTATTTT
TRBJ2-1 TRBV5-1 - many CASSLEDSSYNEQFF TGCGCCAGCAGCTTGGAAGATAGCTCCTACAATGAGCAGTTCTTC
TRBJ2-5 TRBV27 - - CASSTGGETQYF TGTGCCAGCAGCACAGGAGGAGAGACCCAGTACTTC
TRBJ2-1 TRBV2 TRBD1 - CASMGTGQYNEQFF TGTGCCAGCATGGGGACAGGGCAGTACAATGAGCAGTTCTTC
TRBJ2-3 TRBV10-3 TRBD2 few CAISESTSGGTDTQYF TGTGCCATCAGTGAGTCTACTAGCGGAGGCACAGATACGCAGTATTTT